The source of this T cell receptor beta chain is a study of OX40 agonist ivuxolimab in advanced cancers. Notes on this clone: Its antigen is still unknown.

CDR1 and CDR2 from the germline V gene are SGHNT and YYREEE (reference sequence). This CDR3 is 14 amino acids long. The V end lost 0 bases, the J end lost 7 bases, and 10 bases lay between the germline ends. Broader study findings: Those patients achieving a partial response at 0.1-3.0 mg/kg showed among the lowest clonal expansion.

The table came from immunoSEQ multiplex PCR; TCRdb's copy has only in-frame clones and leaves some out. The sample consists of tens of thousands of clones, 80% to 90% of them appearing once. The origin of this receptor is an adult with an advanced solid tumor such as melanoma, head and neck, liver or kidney cancer. Here the sequenced sample was CD4+ or CD8+ T cells sorted from blood, taken in a trial of the OX40 agonist ivuxolimab. The V gene is TRBV5-4, the J gene TRBJ2-2; D is unresolved. The CDR3 loop is CASSLEDPVGELFF. The CDR3 bases are TGTGCCAGCAGCTTGGAGGACCCCGTCGGGGAGCTGTTTTTT. The entire variable domain, with the rest obtained from reference TRBV5-4 and TRBJ2-2, is as follows: ETGVTQSPTHLIKTRGQQVTLRCSSQSGHNTVSWYQQALGQGPQFIFQYYREEENGRGNFPPRFSGLQFPNYSSELNVNALELDDSALYLCASSLEDPVGELFFGEGSRLTVL.